This TCR beta chain was sequenced in a study of OX40 agonist ivuxolimab in advanced cancers. This clone was recorded once. CDR1 is SEHNR, CDR2 FQNEAQ, per germline (reference sequence). The CDR3 has 17 residues. The ends lost 5 bases at V and 5 bases at J; junction bases unmatched: 14. Libraries were prepared by immunoSEQ multiplex PCR; TCRdb keeps only in-frame clonotypes and omits some of them. This sample yields some 60,000 clones, of which under 85% are seen a single time; approximately 4.5% belongs to the top ten. The TCR comes from an adult with an advanced solid tumor such as melanoma, head and neck, liver or kidney cancer. This chain connects TRBV7-9 to TRBJ2-2; TRBD1 aligns across 7 bases. The source material was CD4+ or CD8+ T cells sorted from blood, sampled in a trial of the OX40 agonist ivuxolimab. In nucleotides, the CDR3 is TGTGCCAGCAGCCCAGGGACAGCCCAAGGCGTTACCGGGGAGCTGTTTTTT. Its translation: CASSPGTAQGVTGELFF.